Listed here is a single T cell receptor (beta chain). This sample is drawn from a study of control samples from healthy donors and cancer patients. Assay: immunoSEQ multiplex PCR; the TCRdb copy retains only in-frame clones and omits some. Its table records under 200,000 clones. V was trimmed by 6 bases and J by 3 bases, leaving 14 bases between them. Germline V lookup: CDR1 MDHEN, CDR2 SYDVKM. CDR3 length equals 14 residues. The origin of this receptor is a young woman in good health. The rearrangement uses TRBV28 and TRBJ1-2; D uncertain. The sequenced sample consisted of blood. In nucleotides, the CDR3 is TGTGCCAGCAGAACGTCCGTCCGGTACTATGGCTACACCTTC. Translation: CASRTSVRYYGYTF.